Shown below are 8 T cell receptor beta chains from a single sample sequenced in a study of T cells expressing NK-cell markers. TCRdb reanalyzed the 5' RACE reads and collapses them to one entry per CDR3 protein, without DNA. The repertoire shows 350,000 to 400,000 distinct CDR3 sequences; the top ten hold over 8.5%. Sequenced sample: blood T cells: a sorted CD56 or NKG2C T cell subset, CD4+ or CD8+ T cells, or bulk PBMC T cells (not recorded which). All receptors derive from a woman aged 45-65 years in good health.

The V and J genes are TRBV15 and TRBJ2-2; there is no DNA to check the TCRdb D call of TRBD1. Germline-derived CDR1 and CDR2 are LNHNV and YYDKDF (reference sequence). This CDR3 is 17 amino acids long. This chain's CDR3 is CATSRGLLVTGTGELFF.

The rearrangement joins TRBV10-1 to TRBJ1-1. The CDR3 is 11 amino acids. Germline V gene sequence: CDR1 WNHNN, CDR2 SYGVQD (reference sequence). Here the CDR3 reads CASTPDLEAFF.

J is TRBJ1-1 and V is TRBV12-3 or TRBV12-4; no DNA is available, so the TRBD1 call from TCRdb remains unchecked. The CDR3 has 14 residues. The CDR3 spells CASTPVGENTEAFF.

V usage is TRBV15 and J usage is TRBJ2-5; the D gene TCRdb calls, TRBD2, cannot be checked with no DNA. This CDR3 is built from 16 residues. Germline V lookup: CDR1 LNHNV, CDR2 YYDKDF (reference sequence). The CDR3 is CATSITSGRAPETQYF.

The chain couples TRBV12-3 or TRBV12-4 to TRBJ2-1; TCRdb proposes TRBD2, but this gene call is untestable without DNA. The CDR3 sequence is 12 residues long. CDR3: CASSLGTSHSLF.

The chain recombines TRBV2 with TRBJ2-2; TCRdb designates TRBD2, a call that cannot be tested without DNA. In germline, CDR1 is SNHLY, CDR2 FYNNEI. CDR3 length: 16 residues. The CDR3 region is CASRMTSAMNTGELFF.

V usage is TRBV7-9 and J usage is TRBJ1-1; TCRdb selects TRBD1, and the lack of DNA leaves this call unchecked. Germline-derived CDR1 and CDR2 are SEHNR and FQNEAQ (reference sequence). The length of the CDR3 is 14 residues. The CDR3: CASRAVQGGEVAFF.

CDR3 protein: CASRGLPRGAGTDTQYF. The chain combines TRBV25-1 with TRBJ2-3; TCRdb's D call, TRBD1, is unchecked because there is no DNA. This CDR3 spans 17 amino acids. Looked up from germline, CDR1 is MGHDK and CDR2 is SYGVNS.